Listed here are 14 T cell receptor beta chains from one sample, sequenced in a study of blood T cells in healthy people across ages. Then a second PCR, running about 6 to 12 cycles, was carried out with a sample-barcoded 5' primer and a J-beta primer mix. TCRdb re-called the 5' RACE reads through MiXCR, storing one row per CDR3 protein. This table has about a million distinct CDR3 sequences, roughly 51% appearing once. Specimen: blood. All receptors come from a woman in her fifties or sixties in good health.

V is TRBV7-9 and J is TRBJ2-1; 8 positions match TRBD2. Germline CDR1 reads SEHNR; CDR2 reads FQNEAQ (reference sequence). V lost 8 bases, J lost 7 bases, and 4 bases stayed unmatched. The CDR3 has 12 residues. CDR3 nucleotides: TGTGCCAGCCAATCGGGGGGGAATGAGCAGTTCTTC. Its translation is CASQSGGNEQFF.

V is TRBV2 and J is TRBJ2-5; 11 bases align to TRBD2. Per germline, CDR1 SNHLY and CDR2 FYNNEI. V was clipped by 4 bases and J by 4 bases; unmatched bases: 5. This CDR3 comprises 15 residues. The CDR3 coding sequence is TGTGCCAGCAGTGTTACCGGGACTAGCGGAGAGACCCAGTACTTC. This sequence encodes CASSVTGTSGETQYF.

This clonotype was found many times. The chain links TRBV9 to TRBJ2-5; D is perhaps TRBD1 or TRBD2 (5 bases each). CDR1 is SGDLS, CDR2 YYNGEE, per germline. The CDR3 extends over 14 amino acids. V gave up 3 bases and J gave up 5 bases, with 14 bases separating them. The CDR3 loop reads CASSEWGMEETQYF. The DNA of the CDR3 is TGTGCCAGCAGCGAGTGGGGGATGGAGGAGACCCAGTACTTC.

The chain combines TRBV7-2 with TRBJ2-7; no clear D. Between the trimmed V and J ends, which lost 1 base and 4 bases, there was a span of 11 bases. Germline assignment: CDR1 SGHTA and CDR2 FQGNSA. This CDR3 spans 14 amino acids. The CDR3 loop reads CASSLGERVYEQYF. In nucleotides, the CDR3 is TGTGCCAGCAGCTTAGGGGAACGGGTGTACGAGCAGTACTTC.

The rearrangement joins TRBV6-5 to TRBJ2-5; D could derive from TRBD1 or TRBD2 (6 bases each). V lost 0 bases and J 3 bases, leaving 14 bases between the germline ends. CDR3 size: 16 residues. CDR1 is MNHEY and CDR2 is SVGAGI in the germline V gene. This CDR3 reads CASSYSGGQGKETQYF. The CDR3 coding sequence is TGTGCCAGCAGTTACTCCGGGGGACAAGGCAAAGAGACCCAGTACTTC.

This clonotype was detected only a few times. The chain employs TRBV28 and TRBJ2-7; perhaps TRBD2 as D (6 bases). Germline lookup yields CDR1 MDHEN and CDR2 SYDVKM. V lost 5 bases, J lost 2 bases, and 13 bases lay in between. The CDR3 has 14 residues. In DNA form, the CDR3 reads TGTGCCAGCAGTCCCGGGACTCAGCCCTACGAGCAGTACTTC. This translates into CASSPGTQPYEQYF. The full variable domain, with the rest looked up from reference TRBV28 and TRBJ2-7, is DVKVTQSSRYLVKRTGEKVFLECVQDMDHENMFWYRQDPGLGLRLIYFSYDVKMKEKGDIPEGYSVSREKKERFSLILESASTNQTSMYLCASSPGTQPYEQYFGPGTRLTVT.

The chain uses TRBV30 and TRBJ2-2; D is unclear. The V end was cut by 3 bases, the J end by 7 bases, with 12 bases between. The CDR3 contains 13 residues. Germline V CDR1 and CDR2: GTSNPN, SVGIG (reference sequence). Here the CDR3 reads CAWRKTENGELFF. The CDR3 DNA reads TGTGCCTGGAGGAAGACGGAGAACGGGGAGCTGTTTTTT. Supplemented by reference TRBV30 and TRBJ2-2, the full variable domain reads SQTIHQWPATLVQPVGSPLSLECTVEGTSNPNLYWYRQAAGRGLQLLFYSVGIGQISSEVPQNLSASRPQDRQFILSSKKLLLSDSGFYLCAWRKTENGELFFGEGSRLTVL.

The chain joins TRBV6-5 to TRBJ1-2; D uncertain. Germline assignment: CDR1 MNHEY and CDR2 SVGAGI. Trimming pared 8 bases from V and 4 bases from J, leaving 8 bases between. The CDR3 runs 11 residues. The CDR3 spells CASLKGYGYTF. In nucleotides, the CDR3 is TGTGCCAGCCTGAAGGGCTATGGCTACACCTTC.

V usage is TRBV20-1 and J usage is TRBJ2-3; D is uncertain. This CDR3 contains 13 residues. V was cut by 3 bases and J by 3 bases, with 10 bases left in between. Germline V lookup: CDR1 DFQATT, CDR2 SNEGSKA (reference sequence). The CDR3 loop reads CSASLALTDTQYF. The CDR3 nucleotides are TGCAGTGCTAGTCTTGCGTTGACAGATACGCAGTATTTT.

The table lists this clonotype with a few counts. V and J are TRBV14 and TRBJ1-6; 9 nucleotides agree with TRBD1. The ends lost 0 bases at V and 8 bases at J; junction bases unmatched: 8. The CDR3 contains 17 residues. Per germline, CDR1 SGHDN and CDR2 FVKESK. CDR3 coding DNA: TGTGCCAGCAGCCAAGATCTCCGGGACAGGGTTCATTCACCCCTCCACTTT. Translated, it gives CASSQDLRDRVHSPLHF.

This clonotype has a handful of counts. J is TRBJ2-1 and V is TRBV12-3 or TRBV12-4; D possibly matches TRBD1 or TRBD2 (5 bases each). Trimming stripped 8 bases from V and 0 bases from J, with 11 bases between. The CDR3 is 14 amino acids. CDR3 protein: CASLRGVSYNEQFF. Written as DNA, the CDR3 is TGTGCCAGCCTGAGGGGCGTCTCCTACAATGAGCAGTTCTTC.

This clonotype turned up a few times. The CDR3 DNA sequence: TGCGCCAGCAGCACAACCGGGACAGGGTCTCGGGAGCAGTACTTC. The encoded protein is CASSTTGTGSREQYF. The rearrangement uses TRBV5-1 and TRBJ2-7; TRBD1 matches 9 bases. Germline V gene data show CDR1 as SGHRS and CDR2 as YFSETQ. V shed 4 bases and J 7 bases; nucleotides not matched to a gene: 12. CDR3 length equals 15 residues.

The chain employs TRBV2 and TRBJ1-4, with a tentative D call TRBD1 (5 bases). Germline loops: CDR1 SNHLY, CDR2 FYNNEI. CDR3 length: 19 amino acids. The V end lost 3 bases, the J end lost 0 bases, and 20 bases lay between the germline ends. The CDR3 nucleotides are TGTGCCAGCAGTGATTATCGAACAAGGGGACTTGCAACTAATGAAAAACTGTTTTTT. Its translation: CASSDYRTRGLATNEKLFF.

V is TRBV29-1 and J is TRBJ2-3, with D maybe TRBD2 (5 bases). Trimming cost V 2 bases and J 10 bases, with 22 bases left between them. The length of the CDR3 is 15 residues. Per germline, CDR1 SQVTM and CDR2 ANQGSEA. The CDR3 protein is CSVERGGPGTGAQYF. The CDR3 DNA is TGCAGCGTTGAAAGAGGAGGTCCCGGCACCGGTGCGCAGTATTTT.